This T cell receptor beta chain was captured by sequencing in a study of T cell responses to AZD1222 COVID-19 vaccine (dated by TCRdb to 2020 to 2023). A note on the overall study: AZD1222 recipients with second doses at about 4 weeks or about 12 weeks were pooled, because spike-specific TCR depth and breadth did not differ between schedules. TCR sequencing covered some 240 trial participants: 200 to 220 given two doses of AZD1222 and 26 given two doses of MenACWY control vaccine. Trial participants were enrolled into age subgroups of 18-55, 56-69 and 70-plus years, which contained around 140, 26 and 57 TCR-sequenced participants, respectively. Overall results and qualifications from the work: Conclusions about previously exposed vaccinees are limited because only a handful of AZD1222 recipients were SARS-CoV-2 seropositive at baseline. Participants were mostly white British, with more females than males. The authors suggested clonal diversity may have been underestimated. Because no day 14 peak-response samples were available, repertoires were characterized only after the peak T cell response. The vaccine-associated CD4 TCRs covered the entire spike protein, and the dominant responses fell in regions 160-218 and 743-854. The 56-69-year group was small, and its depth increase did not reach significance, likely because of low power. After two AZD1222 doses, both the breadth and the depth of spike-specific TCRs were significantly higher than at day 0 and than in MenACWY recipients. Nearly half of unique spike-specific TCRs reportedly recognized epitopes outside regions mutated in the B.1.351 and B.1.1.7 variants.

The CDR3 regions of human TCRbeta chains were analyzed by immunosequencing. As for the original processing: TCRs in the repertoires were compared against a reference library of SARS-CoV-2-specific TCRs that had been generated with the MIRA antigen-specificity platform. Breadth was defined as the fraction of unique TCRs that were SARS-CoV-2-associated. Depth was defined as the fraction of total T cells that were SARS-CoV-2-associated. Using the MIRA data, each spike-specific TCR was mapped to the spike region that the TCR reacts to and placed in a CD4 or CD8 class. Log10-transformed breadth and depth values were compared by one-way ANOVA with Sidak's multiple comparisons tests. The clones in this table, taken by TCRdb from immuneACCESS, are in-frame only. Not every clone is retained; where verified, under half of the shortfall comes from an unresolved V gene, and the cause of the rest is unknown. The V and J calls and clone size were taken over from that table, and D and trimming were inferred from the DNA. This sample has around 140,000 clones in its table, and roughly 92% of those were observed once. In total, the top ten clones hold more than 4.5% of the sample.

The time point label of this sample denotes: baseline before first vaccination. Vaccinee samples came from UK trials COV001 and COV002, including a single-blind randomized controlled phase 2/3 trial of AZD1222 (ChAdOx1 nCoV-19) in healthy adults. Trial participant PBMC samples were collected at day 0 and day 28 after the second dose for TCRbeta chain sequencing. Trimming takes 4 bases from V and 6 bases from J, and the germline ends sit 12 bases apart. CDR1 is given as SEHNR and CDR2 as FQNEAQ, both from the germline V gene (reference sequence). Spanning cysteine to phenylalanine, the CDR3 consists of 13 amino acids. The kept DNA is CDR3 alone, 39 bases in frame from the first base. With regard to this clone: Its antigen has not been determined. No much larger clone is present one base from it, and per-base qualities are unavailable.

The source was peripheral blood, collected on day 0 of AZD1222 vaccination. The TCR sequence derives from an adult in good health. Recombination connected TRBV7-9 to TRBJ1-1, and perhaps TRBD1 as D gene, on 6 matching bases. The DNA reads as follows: TGTGCCAGCAGCTCTACAGGGAATCCTGAAGCTTTCTTT. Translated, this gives CASSSTGNPEAFF.